The rows below give T cell receptor beta chains drawn from one sample of a study of blood T cell repertoires in COVID-19. Clones were read by immunoSEQ multiplex PCR, and TCRdb kept only the in-frame ones, dropping some. The sample records some 300,000 clones, about 86% being singletons. Sequencing was carried out using peripheral blood. The receptors here all came from a woman aged 70-85 years with COVID-19, enrolled during active disease. Each CDR3 is given with its conserved first and last residue. D genes are given only for firm matches. Some rows have no size entry. The others give once, few or many, or a class for an expanded clone.

>TRBJ1-1|NA|TRBD1|TRBV11-2
CASSAPRQGGTEAFF
TGTGCCAGCAGCGCTCCCCGACAGGGGGGCACTGAAGCTTTCTTT
>TRBJ1-1|NA|NA|TRBV7-2
CASRGALNTEAFF
TGTGCCAGCAGAGGAGCCCTGAACACTGAAGCTTTCTTT
>TRBJ2-7|NA|TRBD1|TRBV9
CASSVGVQGRGYEQYF
TGTGCCAGCAGCGTTGGGGTACAGGGGAGAGGGTACGAGCAGTACTTC
>TRBJ1-2|once|TRBD1|TRBV30
CAWSRGLYGYTF
TGTGCCTGGAGTAGGGGGCTCTATGGCTACACCTTC
>TRBJ1-1|NA|NA|TRBV7-9
CASSPGSLGVNTEAFF
TGTGCCAGCAGTCCAGGCTCACTCGGGGTGAACACTGAAGCTTTCTTT
>TRBJ2-5|NA|TRBD2|TRBV5-1
CASSLEGTSGQETQYF
TGCGCCAGCAGCTTGGAGGGGACTAGCGGTCAAGAGACCCAGTACTTC
>TRBJ2-7|NA|TRBD2|TRBV27
CASSLSPGLAGYEQYF
TGTGCCAGCAGTTTATCTCCGGGACTAGCGGGTTACGAGCAGTACTTC
>TRBJ2-3|NA|NA|TRBV9
CASSVVGSQAGDTQYF
TGTGCCAGCAGCGTAGTAGGCAGTCAGGCGGGGGATACGCAGTATTTT
>TRBJ1-4|NA|NA|TRBV29-1
CSTQREEGEKLFF
TGCAGCACCCAAAGGGAGGAGGGCGAAAAACTGTTTTTT
>TRBJ2-7|once|TRBD2|TRBV6-1
CASSDSGGGSLIEQYF
TGTGCCAGCAGTGATAGCGGGGGGGGCTCTCTGATCGAGCAGTACTTC
>TRBJ1-1|NA|TRBD1|TRBV29-1
CSVDRGRSTEAFF
TGCAGCGTTGACAGGGGGCGCAGCACTGAAGCTTTCTTT
>TRBJ2-3|NA|TRBD1|TRBV5-1
CASSLETGGRTDTQYF
TGCGCCAGCAGCTTGGAAACAGGGGGTCGAACAGATACGCAGTATTTT
>TRBJ2-2|NA|TRBD1|TRBV19
CASSRKRTGFGELFF
TGTGCCAGTAGTAGAAAGCGGACAGGGTTCGGGGAGCTGTTTTTT
>TRBJ1-2|NA|TRBD1|TRBV5-1
CASSRTGGGDYGYTF
TGCGCCAGCAGCCGAACAGGGGGCGGTGACTATGGCTACACCTTC
>TRBJ1-1|once|TRBD1|TRBV27
CASSQGQGASEAFF
TGTGCCAGCAGTCAGGGGCAGGGGGCTTCCGAAGCTTTCTTT
>TRBJ1-1|NA|NA|TRBV5-8
CASRLRRGNTEAFF
TGTGCCAGCAGACTGAGACGGGGGAACACTGAAGCTTTCTTT
>TRBJ2-5|NA|TRBD2|TRBV14
CASSHSIAASGVQETQYF
TGTGCCAGCAGCCATAGCATCGCGGCTAGCGGGGTCCAAGAGACCCAGTACTTC
>TRBJ2-3|NA|NA|TRBV30
CAWRGLAHTDTQYF
TGTGCCTGGAGGGGTCTAGCTCACACAGATACGCAGTATTTT
>TRBJ2-7|once|NA|TRBV6-5
CASRAAGNTYEQYF
TGTGCCAGCCGGGCGGCGGGGAACACCTACGAGCAGTACTTC
>TRBJ1-2|few|NA|TRBV5-8
CASSLIALGYTF
TGTGCCAGCAGCTTGATAGCTCTTGGCTACACCTTC
>TRBJ2-1|NA|NA|TRBV2
CASSERRGNEQFF
TGTGCCAGCAGTGAGCGCAGGGGCAATGAGCAGTTCTTC
>TRBJ1-1|NA|NA|TRBV4-2
CASSQEAMNTEAFF
TGTGCCAGCAGCCAAGAGGCCATGAACACTGAAGCTTTCTTT
>TRBJ1-6|NA|TRBD1|TRBV5-4
CASSGRRTGWNSPLHF
TGTGCCAGCAGCGGTAGGAGGACAGGGTGGAATTCACCCCTCCACTTT
>TRBJ1-2|NA|NA|TRBV4-2
CASSQSDRYGYTF
TGTGCCAGCAGCCAATCCGATCGGTATGGCTACACCTTC
>TRBJ1-2|once|TRBD1|TRBV9
CASSANLGDRGPSDYGYTF
TGTGCCAGCAGCGCCAATCTGGGGGACAGGGGGCCCTCTGACTATGGCTACACCTTC
>TRBJ1-4|NA|TRBD1|TRBV6-5
CASGGTGAEKLFF
TGTGCCAGCGGGGGGACAGGGGCTGAAAAACTGTTTTTT
>TRBJ1-2|once|NA|TRBV4-1
CASSQDPRGIYGYTF
TGCGCCAGCAGCCAAGATCCCCGGGGGATCTATGGCTACACCTTC
>TRBJ2-7|NA|TRBD2|TRBV2
CASKVIAGGYEQYF
TGTGCCAGCAAGGTGATAGCGGGGGGCTACGAGCAGTACTTC
>TRBJ2-7|NA|NA|TRBV5-5
CASSLAWDNSYEQYF
TGTGCCAGCAGCTTGGCCTGGGACAACTCCTACGAGCAGTACTTC
>TRBJ2-1|NA|NA|TRBV2
CASSERGTYNEQFF
TGTGCCAGCAGTGAAAGAGGGACATACAATGAGCAGTTCTTC
>TRBJ2-3|NA|TRBD2|TRBV30
CAWRTRTSGVRDTQYF
TGTGCCTGGAGGACCCGGACTAGCGGGGTGAGAGATACGCAGTATTTT